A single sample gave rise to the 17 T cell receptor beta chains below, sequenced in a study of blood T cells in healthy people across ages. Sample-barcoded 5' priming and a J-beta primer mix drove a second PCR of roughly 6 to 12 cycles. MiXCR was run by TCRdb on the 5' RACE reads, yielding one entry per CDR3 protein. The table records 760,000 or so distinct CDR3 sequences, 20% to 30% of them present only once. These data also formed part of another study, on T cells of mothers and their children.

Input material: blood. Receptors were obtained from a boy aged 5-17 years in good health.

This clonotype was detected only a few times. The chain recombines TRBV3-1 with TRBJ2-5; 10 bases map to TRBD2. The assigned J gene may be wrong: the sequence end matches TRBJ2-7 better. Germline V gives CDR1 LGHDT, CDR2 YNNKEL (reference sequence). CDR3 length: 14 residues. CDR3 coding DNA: TGTGCCAGCAGAAATAGCGGGGGGTACGACGAGCAGTACTTC. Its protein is CASRNSGGYDEQYF.

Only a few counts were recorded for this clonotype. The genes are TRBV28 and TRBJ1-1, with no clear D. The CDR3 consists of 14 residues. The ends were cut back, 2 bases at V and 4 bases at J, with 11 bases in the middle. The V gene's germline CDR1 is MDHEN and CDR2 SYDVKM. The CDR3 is CASSLSLLTTEAFF. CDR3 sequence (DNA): TGTGCCAGCAGTTTAAGTCTTCTGACCACTGAAGCTTTCTTT.

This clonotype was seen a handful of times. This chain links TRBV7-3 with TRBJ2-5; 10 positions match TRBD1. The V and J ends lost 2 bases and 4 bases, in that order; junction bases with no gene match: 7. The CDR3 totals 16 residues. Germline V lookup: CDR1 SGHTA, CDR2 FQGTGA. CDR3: CASSLLDRGLGETQYF. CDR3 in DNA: TGTGCCAGCAGCTTACTCGACAGGGGGCTAGGAGAGACCCAGTACTTC.

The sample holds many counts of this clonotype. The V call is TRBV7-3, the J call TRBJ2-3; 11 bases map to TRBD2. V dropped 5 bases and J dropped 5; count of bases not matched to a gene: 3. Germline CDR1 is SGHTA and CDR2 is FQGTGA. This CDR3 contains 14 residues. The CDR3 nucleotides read TGTGCCAGCAGCCCAGGACTAGCGGGAGATACGCAGTATTTT. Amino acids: CASSPGLAGDTQYF.

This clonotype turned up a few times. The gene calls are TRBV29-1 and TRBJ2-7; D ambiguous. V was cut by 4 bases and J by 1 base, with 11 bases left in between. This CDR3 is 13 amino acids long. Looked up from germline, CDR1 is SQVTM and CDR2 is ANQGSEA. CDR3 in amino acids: CSVGAGRSYEQYF. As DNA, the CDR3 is TGCAGCGTTGGTGCAGGCCGATCCTACGAGCAGTACTTC.

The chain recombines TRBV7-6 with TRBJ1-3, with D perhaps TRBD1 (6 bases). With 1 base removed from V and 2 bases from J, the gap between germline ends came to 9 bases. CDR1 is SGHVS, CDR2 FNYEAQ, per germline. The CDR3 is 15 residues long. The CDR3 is CASSLGAGAGNTIYF. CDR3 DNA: TGTGCCAGCAGCTTAGGGGCAGGGGCTGGAAACACCATATATTTT.

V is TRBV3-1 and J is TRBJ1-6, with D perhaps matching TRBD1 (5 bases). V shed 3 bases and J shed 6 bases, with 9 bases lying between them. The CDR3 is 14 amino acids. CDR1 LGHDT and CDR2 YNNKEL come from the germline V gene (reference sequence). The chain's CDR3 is CASSHDRSNSPLHF. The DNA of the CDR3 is TGTGCCAGCAGCCACGACAGAAGTAATTCACCCCTCCACTTT.

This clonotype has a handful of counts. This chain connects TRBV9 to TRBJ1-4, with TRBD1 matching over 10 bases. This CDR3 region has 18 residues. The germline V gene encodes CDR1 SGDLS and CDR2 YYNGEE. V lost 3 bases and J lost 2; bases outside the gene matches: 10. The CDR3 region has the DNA TGTGCCAGCAGCGGTGGACAGGGGGGTATCGGCACTAATGAAAAACTGTTTTTT. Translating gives CASSGGQGGIGTNEKLFF.

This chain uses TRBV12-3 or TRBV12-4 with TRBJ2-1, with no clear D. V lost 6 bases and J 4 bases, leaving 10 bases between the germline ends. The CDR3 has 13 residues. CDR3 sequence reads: CASRQRLYNEQFF. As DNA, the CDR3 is TGTGCCAGCAGACAACGATTATACAATGAGCAGTTCTTC.

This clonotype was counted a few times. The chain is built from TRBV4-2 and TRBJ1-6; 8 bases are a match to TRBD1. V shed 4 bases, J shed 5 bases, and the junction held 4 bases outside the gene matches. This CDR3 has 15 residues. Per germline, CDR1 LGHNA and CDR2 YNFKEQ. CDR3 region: CASSPRTGNNSPLHF. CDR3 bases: TGTGCCAGCAGCCCTCGGACAGGGAATAATTCACCCCTCCACTTT.

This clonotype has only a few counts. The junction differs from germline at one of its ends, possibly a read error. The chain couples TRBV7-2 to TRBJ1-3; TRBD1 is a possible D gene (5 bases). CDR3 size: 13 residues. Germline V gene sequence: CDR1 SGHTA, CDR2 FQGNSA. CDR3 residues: CASRQASGSTIYF. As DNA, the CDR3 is TGTGCCAGCAGACAGGCCTCTGGAAGCACCATATATTTT.

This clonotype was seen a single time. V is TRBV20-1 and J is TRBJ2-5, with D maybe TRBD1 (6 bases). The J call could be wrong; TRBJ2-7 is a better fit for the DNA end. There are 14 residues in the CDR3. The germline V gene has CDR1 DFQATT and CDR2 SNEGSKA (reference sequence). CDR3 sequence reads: CSARYLGRDNEQYF. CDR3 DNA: TGCAGTGCTCGATACCTGGGCAGGGACAACGAGCAGTACTTC.

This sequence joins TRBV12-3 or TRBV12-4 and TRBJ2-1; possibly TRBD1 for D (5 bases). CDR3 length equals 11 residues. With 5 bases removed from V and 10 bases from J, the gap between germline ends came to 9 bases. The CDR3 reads CASSNGHEQFF. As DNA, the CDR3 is TGTGCCAGCAGTAACGGACACGAGCAGTTCTTC.

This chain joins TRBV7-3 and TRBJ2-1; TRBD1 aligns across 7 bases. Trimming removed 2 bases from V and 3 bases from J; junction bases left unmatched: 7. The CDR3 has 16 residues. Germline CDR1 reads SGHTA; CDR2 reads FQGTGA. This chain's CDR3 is CASSLGTETFYNEQFF. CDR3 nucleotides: TGTGCCAGCAGCTTAGGGACAGAGACTTTCTACAATGAGCAGTTCTTC.

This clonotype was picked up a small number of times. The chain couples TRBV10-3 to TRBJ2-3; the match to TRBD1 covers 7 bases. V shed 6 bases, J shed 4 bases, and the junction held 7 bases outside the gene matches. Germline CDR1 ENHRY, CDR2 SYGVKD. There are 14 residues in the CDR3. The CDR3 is CAIRDQTGADTQYF. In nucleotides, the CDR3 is TGTGCCATCAGGGACCAAACAGGGGCAGATACGCAGTATTTT.

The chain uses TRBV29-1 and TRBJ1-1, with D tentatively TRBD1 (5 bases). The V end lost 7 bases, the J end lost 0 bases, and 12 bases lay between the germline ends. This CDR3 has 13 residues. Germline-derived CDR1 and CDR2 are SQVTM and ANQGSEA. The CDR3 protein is CSGAGVLNTEAFF. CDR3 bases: TGCAGCGGGGCGGGGGTCCTGAACACTGAAGCTTTCTTT.

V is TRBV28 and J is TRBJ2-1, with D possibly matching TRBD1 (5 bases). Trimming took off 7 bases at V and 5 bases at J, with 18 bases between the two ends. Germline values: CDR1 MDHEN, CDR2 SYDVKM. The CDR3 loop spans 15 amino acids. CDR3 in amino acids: CASIPARQTNNEQFF. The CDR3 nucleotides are TGTGCCAGCATCCCAGCGAGACAGACGAACAATGAGCAGTTCTTC.